This T cell receptor beta chain was obtained from a study of identical twins. General study findings and limits: Beta out-of-frame sequences showed weaker excess sharing between twins.

Each cDNA held unique molecular identifiers, and template switching gave it a universal primer site. One entry per CDR3 protein, called by TCRdb with MiXCR from the 5' RACE reads. The table has some 730,000 distinct CDR3 sequences, 15% to 20% seen once; the top ten hold around 13%. The sample holds many counts of this clonotype. Its antigen is undetermined. The same sample was also studied in work on T cells expressing NK-cell markers. Turning to that study: Top CD8+ clonotypes included the dominant CD3+CD56+NKG2C+ clonotypes in six donors. There were a few donors in whom these clonotypes also led the CD3+CD56-NKG2C+ fraction.

The TCR comes from a woman aged 18-35 years in good health. What was sequenced was PBMCs.

Written as DNA, the CDR3 is TGTGCCACCAGCAGAGTTGGGACCCCGGGGAATGAGCAGTTCTTC. It codes for CATSRVGTPGNEQFF. The J gene is TRBJ2-1, the V gene TRBV15; TRBD1 or TRBD2 may be the D gene (5 bases each). V lost 1 base to trimming and J lost 7 bases, with 14 bases between them. Germline CDR1 reads LNHNV; CDR2 reads YYDKDF (reference sequence). The CDR3 is 15 residues long.